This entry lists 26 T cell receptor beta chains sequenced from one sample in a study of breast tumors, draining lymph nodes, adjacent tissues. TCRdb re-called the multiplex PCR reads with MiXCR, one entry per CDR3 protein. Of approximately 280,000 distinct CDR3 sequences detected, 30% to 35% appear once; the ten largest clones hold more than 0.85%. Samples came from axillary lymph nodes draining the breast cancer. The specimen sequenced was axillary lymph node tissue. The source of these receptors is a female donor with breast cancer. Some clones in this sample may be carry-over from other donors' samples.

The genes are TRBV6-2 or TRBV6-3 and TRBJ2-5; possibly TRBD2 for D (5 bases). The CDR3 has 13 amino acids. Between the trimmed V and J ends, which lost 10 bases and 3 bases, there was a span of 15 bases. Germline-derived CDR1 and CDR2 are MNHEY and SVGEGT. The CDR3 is CATERTAKETQYF. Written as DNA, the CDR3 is TGTGCCACCGAGAGGACTGCTAAAGAGACCCAGTACTTC.

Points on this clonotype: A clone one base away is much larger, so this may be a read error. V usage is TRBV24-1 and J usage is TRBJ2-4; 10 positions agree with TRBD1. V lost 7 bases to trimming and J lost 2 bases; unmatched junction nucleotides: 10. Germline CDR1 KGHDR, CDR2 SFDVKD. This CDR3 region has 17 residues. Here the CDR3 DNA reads TGTGCCACCAGCGACCACGGACAGGGGGGCACCAAAAACATTCAGTACTTC. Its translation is CATSDHGQGGTKNIQYF.

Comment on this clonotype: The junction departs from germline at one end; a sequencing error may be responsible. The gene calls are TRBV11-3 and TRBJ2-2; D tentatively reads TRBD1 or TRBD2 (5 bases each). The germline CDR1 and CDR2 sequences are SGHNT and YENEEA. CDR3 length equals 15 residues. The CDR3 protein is CASSLRGEATGEPFF. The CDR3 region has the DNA TGTGCCAGCAGCTTAAGAGGGGAAGCCACCGGGGAGCCGTTTTTT.

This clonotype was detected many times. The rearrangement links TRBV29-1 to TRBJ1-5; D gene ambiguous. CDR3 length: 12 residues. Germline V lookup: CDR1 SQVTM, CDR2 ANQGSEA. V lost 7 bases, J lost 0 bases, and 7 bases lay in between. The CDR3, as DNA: TGCAGCGCAAGGGATAGCAATCAGCCCCAGCATTTT. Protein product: CSARDSNQPQHF.

Here the CDR3 reads CSVERQGLADGFSNEQYF. DNA for the CDR3: TGCAGCGTTGAGAGACAGGGACTAGCAGACGGGTTTAGTAACGAGCAGTACTTC. The chain employs TRBV29-1 and TRBJ2-7, with 9 bases aligning to TRBD2. The CDR3 totals 18 residues. Germline V gene lookup returns CDR1 SQVTM and CDR2 ANQGSEA. With V trimmed by 3 bases and J by 5 bases, 20 bases remained unmatched.

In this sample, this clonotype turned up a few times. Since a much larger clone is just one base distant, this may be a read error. This CDR3 reads CASSDNVRRGTDTQYF. The CDR3 nucleotides are TGCGCCAGCAGTGATAACGTGAGGAGAGGCACAGATACGCAGTATTTT. The chain recombines TRBV10-1 with TRBJ2-3; D remains ambiguous. This CDR3 spans 16 amino acids. Germline V CDR1 and CDR2: WNHNN, SYGVQD (reference sequence). Trimming took 3 bases from V and 1 from J, leaving 14 bases between them.

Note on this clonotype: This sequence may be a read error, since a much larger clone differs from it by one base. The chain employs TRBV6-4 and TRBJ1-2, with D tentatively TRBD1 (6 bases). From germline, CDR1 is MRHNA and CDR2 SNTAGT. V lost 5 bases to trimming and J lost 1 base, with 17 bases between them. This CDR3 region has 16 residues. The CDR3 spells CASSHFPGDLNYGYTF. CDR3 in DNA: TGTGCCAGCAGTCATTTCCCAGGGGACCTTAACTATGGCTACACCTTC.

CDR3: CSARGLAGDGTQYF. As DNA, the CDR3 is TGCAGTGCCAGGGGTCTAGCGGGAGACGGTACGCAGTATTTT. The rearrangement uses TRBV20-1 and TRBJ2-3, with 10 bases matching TRBD2. The germline CDR1 and CDR2 sequences are DFQATT and SNEGSKA (reference sequence). The CDR3 has 14 amino acids. V lost 6 bases and J lost 8; bases outside the gene matches: 11.

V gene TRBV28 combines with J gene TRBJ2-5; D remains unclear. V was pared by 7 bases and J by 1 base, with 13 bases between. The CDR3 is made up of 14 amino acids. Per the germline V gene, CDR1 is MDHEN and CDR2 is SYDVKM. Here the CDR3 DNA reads TGTGCCAGCACTTTTATAGGCAGCCAAGAGACCCAGTACTTC. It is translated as CASTFIGSQETQYF.

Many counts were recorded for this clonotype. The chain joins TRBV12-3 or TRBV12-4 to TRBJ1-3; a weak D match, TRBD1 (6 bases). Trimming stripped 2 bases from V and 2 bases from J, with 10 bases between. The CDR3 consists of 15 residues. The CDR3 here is CASSLRDIPGNTIYF. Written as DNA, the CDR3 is TGTGCCAGCAGTTTAAGGGACATACCTGGAAACACCATATATTTT.

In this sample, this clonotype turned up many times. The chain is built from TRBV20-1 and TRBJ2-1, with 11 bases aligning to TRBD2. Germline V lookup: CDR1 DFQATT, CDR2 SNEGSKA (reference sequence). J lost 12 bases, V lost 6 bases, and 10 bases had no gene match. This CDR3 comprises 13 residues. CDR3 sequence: CSAFPSGRRWQFF. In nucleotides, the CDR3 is TGCAGTGCGTTCCCTAGCGGGAGGCGATGGCAGTTCTTC.

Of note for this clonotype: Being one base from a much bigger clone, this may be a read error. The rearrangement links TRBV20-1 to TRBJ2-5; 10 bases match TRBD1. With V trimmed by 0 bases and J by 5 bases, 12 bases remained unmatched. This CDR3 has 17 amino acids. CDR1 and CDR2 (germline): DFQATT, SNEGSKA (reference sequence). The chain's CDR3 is CSARDRDRGTVGETQYF. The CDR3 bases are TGCAGTGCTAGAGATCGGGACAGGGGAACTGTAGGGGAGACCCAGTACTTC.

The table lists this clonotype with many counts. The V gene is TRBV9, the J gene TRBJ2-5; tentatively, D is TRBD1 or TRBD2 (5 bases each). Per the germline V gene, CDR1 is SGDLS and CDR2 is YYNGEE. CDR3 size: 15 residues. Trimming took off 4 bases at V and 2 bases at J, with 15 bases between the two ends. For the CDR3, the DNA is TGTGCCAGCAGCTTCAGGGTCGGGGTTCAAGAGACCCAGTACTTC. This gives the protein CASSFRVGVQETQYF.

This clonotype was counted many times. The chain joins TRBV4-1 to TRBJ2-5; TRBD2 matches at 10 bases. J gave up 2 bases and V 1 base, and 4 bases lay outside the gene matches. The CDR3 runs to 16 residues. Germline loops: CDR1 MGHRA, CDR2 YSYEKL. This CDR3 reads CASSQVSGGGQETQYF. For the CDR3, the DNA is TGCGCCAGCAGCCAAGTCAGCGGGGGGGGGCAAGAGACCCAGTACTTC.

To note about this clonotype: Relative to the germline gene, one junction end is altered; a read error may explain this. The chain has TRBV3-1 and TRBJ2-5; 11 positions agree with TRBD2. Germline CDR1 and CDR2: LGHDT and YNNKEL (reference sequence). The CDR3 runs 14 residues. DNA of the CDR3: TGTGTCAGCAGCCACCTAGCGGGAGGAGAGACCCAGTACTTC. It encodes CVSSHLAGGETQYF.

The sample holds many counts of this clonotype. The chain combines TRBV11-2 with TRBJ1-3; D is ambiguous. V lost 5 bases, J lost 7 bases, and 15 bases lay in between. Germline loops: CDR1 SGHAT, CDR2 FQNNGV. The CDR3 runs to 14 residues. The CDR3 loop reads CASSLGKLGNTIYF. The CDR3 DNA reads TGTGCCAGCAGCCTCGGGAAACTCGGGAACACCATATATTTT.

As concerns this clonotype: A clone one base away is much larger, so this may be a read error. The CDR3: CASSLSQADAGELFF. The CDR3 DNA sequence: TGTGCCAGCAGCTTGTCCCAAGCGGACGCCGGGGAGCTGTTTTTT. This sequence joins TRBV5-4 and TRBJ2-2, with TRBD2 as a possible D gene (5 bases). Germline lookup yields CDR1 SGHNT and CDR2 YYREEE (reference sequence). The V end was cut by 1 base, the J end by 6 bases, with 13 bases between. The CDR3 contains 15 residues.

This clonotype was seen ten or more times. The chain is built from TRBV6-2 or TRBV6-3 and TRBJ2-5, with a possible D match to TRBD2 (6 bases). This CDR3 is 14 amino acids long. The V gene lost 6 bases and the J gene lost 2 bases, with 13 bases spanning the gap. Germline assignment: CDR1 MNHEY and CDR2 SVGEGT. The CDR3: CASRKAGWQETQYF. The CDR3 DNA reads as TGTGCCAGCAGAAAAGCGGGTTGGCAAGAGACCCAGTACTTC.

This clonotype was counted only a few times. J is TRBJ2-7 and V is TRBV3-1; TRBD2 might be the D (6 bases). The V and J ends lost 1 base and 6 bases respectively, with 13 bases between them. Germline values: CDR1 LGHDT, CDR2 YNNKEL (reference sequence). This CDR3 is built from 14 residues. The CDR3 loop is CASSQGAAGREQYF. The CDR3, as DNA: TGTGCCAGCAGCCAAGGAGCAGCGGGTCGCGAGCAGTACTTC.

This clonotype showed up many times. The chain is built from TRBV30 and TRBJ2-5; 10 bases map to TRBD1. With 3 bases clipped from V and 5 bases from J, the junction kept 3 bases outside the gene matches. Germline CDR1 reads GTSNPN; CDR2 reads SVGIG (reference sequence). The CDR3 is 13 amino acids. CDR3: CAWRDRGHETQYF. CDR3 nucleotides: TGTGCCTGGAGAGACAGGGGGCATGAGACCCAGTACTTC.

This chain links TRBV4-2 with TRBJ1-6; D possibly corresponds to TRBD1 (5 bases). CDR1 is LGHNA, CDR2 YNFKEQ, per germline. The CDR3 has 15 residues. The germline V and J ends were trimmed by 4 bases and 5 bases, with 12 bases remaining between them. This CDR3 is CASSRGVPDNSPLHF. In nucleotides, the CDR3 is TGTGCCAGCAGCCGGGGGGTGCCGGATAATTCACCCCTCCACTTT.

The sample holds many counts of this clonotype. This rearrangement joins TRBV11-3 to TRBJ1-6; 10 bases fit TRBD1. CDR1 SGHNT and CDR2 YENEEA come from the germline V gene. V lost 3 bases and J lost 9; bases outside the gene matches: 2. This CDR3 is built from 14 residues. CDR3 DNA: TGTGCCAGCAGCTTTGGACAGGGGGTTTCACCCCTCCACTTT. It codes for CASSFGQGVSPLHF.

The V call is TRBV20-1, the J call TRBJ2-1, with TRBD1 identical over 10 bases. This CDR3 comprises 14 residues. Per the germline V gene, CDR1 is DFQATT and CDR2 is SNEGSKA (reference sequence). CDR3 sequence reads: CSAPGQGEHTEQFF. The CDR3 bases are TGCAGCGCCCCAGGACAGGGGGAGCACACTGAGCAGTTCTTC.

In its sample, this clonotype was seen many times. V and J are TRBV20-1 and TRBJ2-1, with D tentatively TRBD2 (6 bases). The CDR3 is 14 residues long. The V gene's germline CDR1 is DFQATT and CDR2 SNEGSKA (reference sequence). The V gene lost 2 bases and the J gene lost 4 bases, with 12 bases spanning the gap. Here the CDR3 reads CSARPLGTYNEQFF. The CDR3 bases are TGCAGTGCTAGACCCCTCGGGACTTACAATGAGCAGTTCTTC.

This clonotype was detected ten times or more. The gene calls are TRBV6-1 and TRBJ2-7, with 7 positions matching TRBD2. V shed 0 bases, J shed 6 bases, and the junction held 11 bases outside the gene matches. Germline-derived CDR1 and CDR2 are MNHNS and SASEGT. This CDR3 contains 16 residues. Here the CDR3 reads CASSEAGRRGTVEQYF. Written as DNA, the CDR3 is TGTGCCAGCAGTGAAGCGGGGCGGCGGGGGACGGTCGAGCAGTACTTC.

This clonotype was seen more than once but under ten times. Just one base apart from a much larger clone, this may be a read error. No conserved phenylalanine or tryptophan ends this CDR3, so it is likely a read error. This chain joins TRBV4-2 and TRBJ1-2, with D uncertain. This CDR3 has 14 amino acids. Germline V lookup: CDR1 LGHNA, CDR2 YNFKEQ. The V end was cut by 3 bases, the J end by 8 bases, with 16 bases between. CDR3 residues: CASSHEEGTPGYTL. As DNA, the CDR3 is TGTGCCAGCAGCCACGAGGAGGGAACCCCAGGCTACACCCTC.